A single sample gave rise to the 26 T cell receptor beta chains below, sequenced in a study of T-cell reconstitution after alpha-beta-depleted transplantation in children. Preparation of the TCRbeta library was carried out with unique molecular identifiers. From the PCR reads, TCRdb called clonotypes with MiXCR, one entry per CDR3 protein. The table lists approximately 350,000 distinct CDR3 sequences, 9% to 12% of them singletons. This sample comprised PBMCs from the stem cell graft donor, obtained from the stem cell graft. These receptors were obtained from a human donor who donated a stem cell graft to a child with acute lymphoblastic leukemia.

This clonotype has more than one count but fewer than ten. The chain employs TRBV5-5 and TRBJ2-7; 8 nucleotides line up with TRBD1. CDR1 is SGHKS, CDR2 YYEKEE, per germline (reference sequence). With 4 bases clipped from V and 2 bases from J, the junction kept 5 bases outside the gene matches. CDR3 length equals 14 residues. CDR3 DNA sequence: TGTGCCAGCAGCGGCCCGGACAGGGCCTACGAGCAGTACTTC. This translates into CASSGPDRAYEQYF.

As concerns this clonotype: Since a much larger clone is just one base distant, this may be a read error. The chain combines TRBV10-3 with TRBJ2-1; 10 bases agree with TRBD2. With 6 bases clipped from V and 0 bases from J, the junction kept 2 bases outside the gene matches. The CDR3 contains 15 residues. CDR1 ENHRY and CDR2 SYGVKD come from the germline V gene. CDR3 DNA: TGTGCCATCAGGGCTAGCGGGAGCTCCTACAATGAGCAGTTCTTC. It is translated as CAIRASGSSYNEQFF.

V gene TRBV27 combines with J gene TRBJ2-7; D is undetermined. This CDR3 spans 15 amino acids. The V gene lost 5 bases and the J gene lost 1 base, with 15 bases spanning the gap. Germline CDR1 and CDR2: MNHEY and SMNVEV (reference sequence). The CDR3 bases are TGTGCCAGCAGTGCGACGTATGCCGAGTCCTACGAGCAGTACTTC. This encodes CASSATYAESYEQYF.

This clonotype turned up a few times. The gene calls are TRBV10-3 and TRBJ2-1; TRBD2 aligns across 9 bases. Losses at the gene ends were 8 bases for V and 4 bases for J; bases not matched to a gene: 9. CDR3 length: 15 amino acids. Germline assignment: CDR1 ENHRY and CDR2 SYGVKD. Here the CDR3 DNA reads TGTGCCATCGGATCCACTAGCGGGCTATACAATGAGCAGTTCTTC. Amino acid sequence: CAIGSTSGLYNEQFF.

This clonotype was seen at least ten times. The chain joins TRBV28 to TRBJ2-3; D unresolved. The CDR3 loop spans 15 amino acids. V lost 4 bases, J lost 1 base, and 12 bases lay in between. The germline CDR1 and CDR2 sequences are MDHEN and SYDVKM. CDR3 coding DNA: TGTGCCAGCAGTTCCTACACATCACGCACAGATACGCAGTATTTT. Translation gives CASSSYTSRTDTQYF.

This chain joins TRBV5-1 and TRBJ2-7; 13 positions match TRBD2. The CDR3 runs to 16 residues. The germline gives CDR1 SGHRS, CDR2 YFSETQ. The V and J ends lost 4 bases and 2 bases, in that order; junction bases with no gene match: 6. CDR3 bases: TGCGCCAGCAGCCTTGGGACTAGCGGGGATACCTACGAGCAGTACTTC. Protein product: CASSLGTSGDTYEQYF.

The chain carries TRBV15 and TRBJ2-5; 11 bases map to TRBD2. Trimming removed 3 bases from V and 4 bases from J; junction bases left unmatched: 4. Germline V gene lookup returns CDR1 LNHNV and CDR2 YYDKDF (reference sequence). The CDR3 length is 15 residues. The CDR3 reads CATSRAGTSGETQYF. The CDR3 DNA sequence: TGTGCCACCAGCAGGGCGGGGACTAGCGGAGAGACCCAGTACTTC.

The chain joins TRBV7-9 to TRBJ2-5; possibly TRBD1 for D (6 bases). The CDR3 has 16 residues. The V and J ends lost 3 bases and 4 bases respectively, with 18 bases between them. Germline assignment: CDR1 SEHNR and CDR2 FQNEAQ (reference sequence). The CDR3 here is CASSFAMHRQVETQYF. The CDR3 coding sequence is TGTGCCAGCAGCTTCGCTATGCACCGACAGGTAGAGACCCAGTACTTC.

This rearrangement joins TRBV7-9 to TRBJ2-2; 7 bases are a match to TRBD1. This CDR3 contains 16 residues. V shed 4 bases, J shed 1 base, and the junction held 6 bases outside the gene matches. Germline V gives CDR1 SEHNR, CDR2 FQNEAQ (reference sequence). As DNA, the CDR3 is TGTGCCAGCAGCTCCGTTGACAGGGAGAACACCGGGGAGCTGTTTTTT. Encoded protein: CASSSVDRENTGELFF.

V is TRBV5-6 and J is TRBJ2-5; weak D call: TRBD2 (6 bases). V was cut by 1 base and J by 4 bases, with 11 bases left in between. This CDR3 has 14 amino acids. Germline loops: CDR1 SGHDT, CDR2 YYEEEE. CDR3 bases: TGTGCCAGCAGCTTGAGGAGGGCCAGAGAGACCCAGTACTTC. This codes for CASSLRRARETQYF. Using reference TRBV5-6 and TRBJ2-5 for the parts outside the CDR3, the full variable domain is DAGVTQSPTHLIKTRGQQVTLRCSPKSGHDTVSWYQQALGQGPQFIFQYYEEEERQRGNFPDRFSGHQFPNYSSELNVNALLLGDSALYLCASSLRRARETQYFGPGTRLLVL.

The chain combines TRBV4-1 with TRBJ1-4, with D hard to call. The CDR3 runs to 14 residues. CDR1 is MGHRA and CDR2 is YSYEKL in the germline V gene. The V end lost 3 bases, the J end lost 6 bases, and 11 bases lay between the germline ends. The CDR3 coding sequence is TGCGCCAGCAGCCAGTTGGGGTTGGATGAAAAACTGTTTTTT. Its translation is CASSQLGLDEKLFF.

J is TRBJ2-4 and V is TRBV5-1; TRBD2 is a possible D gene (6 bases). Germline lookup yields CDR1 SGHRS and CDR2 YFSETQ. The V end lost 8 bases, the J end lost 3 bases, and 9 bases lay between the germline ends. CDR3 length: 12 residues. In DNA form, the CDR3 reads TGCGCCAGTGGGGAGGACAAAAACATTCAGTACTTC. Its translation: CASGEDKNIQYF.

This clonotype was counted ten times or more. The chain joins TRBV24-1 to TRBJ2-1, with 10 bases matching TRBD2. The V and J ends lost 3 bases and 6 bases, in that order; junction bases with no gene match: 7. The CDR3 loop spans 16 amino acids. The germline V gene has CDR1 KGHDR and CDR2 SFDVKD. CDR3 amino acids: CATSDGSGRAVNEQFF. In DNA form, the CDR3 reads TGTGCCACCAGTGATGGAAGCGGGAGGGCCGTCAATGAGCAGTTCTTC.

The sample holds a few counts of this clonotype. The chain carries TRBV6-5 and TRBJ2-1; 9 bases fit TRBD2. V gave up 2 bases and J gave up 7 bases; unmatched junction bases: 9. The V gene's germline CDR1 is MNHEY and CDR2 SVGAGI. This CDR3 comprises 16 residues. CDR3 nucleotide sequence: TGTGCCAGCAGTTACGGCGGGAGGGTTGTGGAAAATGAGCAGTTCTTC. Translating gives CASSYGGRVVENEQFF.

This clonotype was counted many times. The rearrangement uses TRBV28 and TRBJ1-2; no definite D call. Trimming shortened V by 6 bases and J by 5 bases, and 4 bases separated the two germline ends. CDR1 is MDHEN and CDR2 is SYDVKM in the germline V gene. The length of the CDR3 is 10 residues. CDR3 sequence: CASRLYGYTF. In nucleotides, the CDR3 is TGTGCCAGCAGGCTTTATGGCTACACCTTC.

The chain combines TRBV4-3 with TRBJ1-4; D is perhaps TRBD1 (6 bases). The length of the CDR3 is 17 residues. CDR1 and CDR2 (germline): LGHNA, YSLEER. Trimming took off 0 bases at V and 5 bases at J, with 16 bases between the two ends. The CDR3 spells CASSQDRAGTSNEKLFF. CDR3 sequence (DNA): TGCGCCAGCAGCCAAGATCGAGCGGGGACATCCAATGAAAAACTGTTTTTT.

This clonotype was seen only a few times. The genes are TRBV7-9 and TRBJ2-7, with TRBD1 identical over 9 bases. This CDR3 is built from 14 residues. With V trimmed by 5 bases and J by 3 bases, 5 bases remained unmatched. Germline values: CDR1 SEHNR, CDR2 FQNEAQ (reference sequence). CDR3: CASSPTGGVYEQYF. CDR3 in DNA: TGTGCCAGCAGCCCGACAGGGGGGGTCTACGAGCAGTACTTC.

This chain links TRBV4-1 with TRBJ2-1; 11 bases are a match to TRBD2. The CDR3 is 16 residues long. CDR1 MGHRA and CDR2 YSYEKL come from the germline V gene. V was pared by 3 bases and J by 4 bases, with 5 bases of the junction left unmatched. The CDR3 reads CASSHEGTSGYNEQFF. CDR3 sequence (DNA): TGCGCCAGCAGCCATGAGGGGACTAGCGGTTACAATGAGCAGTTCTTC.

The chain carries TRBV20-1 and TRBJ2-5; D is perhaps TRBD2 (5 bases). CDR3 length: 12 residues. The V and J ends lost 6 bases and 2 bases respectively, with 10 bases between them. Germline assignment: CDR1 DFQATT and CDR2 SNEGSKA (reference sequence). The DNA for the CDR3 is TGCAGTGCCAAGCCGGGGCAAGAGACCCAGTACTTC. Translating it yields CSAKPGQETQYF.

A few counts support this clonotype. This chain uses TRBV24-1 with TRBJ2-1; 7 bases agree with TRBD1. J lost 8 bases, V lost 4 bases, and 4 bases had no gene match. Germline values: CDR1 KGHDR, CDR2 SFDVKD. The length of the CDR3 is 13 residues. CDR3 in DNA: TGTGCCACCAGTGACGACAGGGTCCATGAGCAGTTCTTC. It encodes CATSDDRVHEQFF.

The V call is TRBV28, the J call TRBJ2-2; 8 bases map to TRBD2. The CDR3 covers 16 residues. V gave up 6 bases and J gave up 2 bases; unmatched junction bases: 8. CDR1 is MDHEN, CDR2 SYDVKM, per germline. Here the CDR3 reads CASSKQGLVNTGELFF. The CDR3 DNA reads as TGTGCCAGCAGCAAACAGGGACTAGTCAACACCGGGGAGCTGTTTTTT.

Concerning this clonotype: One end of the junction fails to match germline, which may point to a read error. The rearrangement uses TRBV4-1 and TRBJ2-7; a possible D gene is TRBD1 (8 bases). CDR1 and CDR2 (germline): MGHRA, YSYEKL. This CDR3 is built from 17 residues. The CDR3 is CASSQEKGAGQAYDQYF. DNA for the CDR3: TGCGCCAGCAGCCAAGAAAAGGGAGCGGGACAGGCCTACGACCAGTACTTC.

This clonotype appeared a few times. The CDR3 DNA is TGCAGTGCTAGATCCCAGACTAGCGGGCAGTACGAGCAGTACTTC. Protein: CSARSQTSGQYEQYF. V gene TRBV20-1 combines with J gene TRBJ2-7; 10 bases match TRBD2. CDR3 length: 15 amino acids. V gave up 2 bases and J gave up 4 bases; unmatched junction bases: 8. Germline values: CDR1 DFQATT, CDR2 SNEGSKA (reference sequence).

This clonotype has ten or more counts. The CDR3 protein is CSVEDRGQGQPQHF. The CDR3 bases are TGCAGTGTTGAGGACAGGGGGCAGGGTCAGCCCCAGCATTTT. The chain employs TRBV20-1 and TRBJ1-5; the match to TRBD1 covers 11 bases. V lost 7 bases, J lost 6 bases, and 8 bases stayed unmatched. The CDR3 extends over 14 amino acids. Germline CDR1 is DFQATT and CDR2 is SNEGSKA (reference sequence).

The sample holds many counts of this clonotype. The chain links TRBV20-1 to TRBJ2-1, with 8 bases aligning to TRBD2. The CDR3 has 17 amino acids. Germline values: CDR1 DFQATT, CDR2 SNEGSKA (reference sequence). The junction had 11 bases not matched to a gene; V was cut back by 0 bases and J by 4 bases. This CDR3 is CSARDMSNKREYNEQFF. In nucleotides, the CDR3 is TGCAGTGCTAGAGATATGTCGAACAAGCGGGAGTACAATGAGCAGTTCTTC.

This clonotype was detected only a few times. The chain carries TRBV6-1 and TRBJ1-1; D gene unclear. V was shortened by 6 bases and J by 5 bases, with 16 bases between the two germline ends. Germline lookup yields CDR1 MNHNS and CDR2 SASEGT. CDR3 length equals 14 residues. The CDR3 protein is CASREQPADTEAFF. The CDR3 coding sequence is TGTGCCAGCAGAGAGCAGCCGGCGGATACTGAAGCTTTCTTT.